The rows below give T cell receptor beta chains drawn from one sample of a study of blood T cell repertoires in COVID-19. Profiled with immunoSEQ multiplex PCR; TCRdb holds only in-frame clones, not every one. Among under 250,000 clones listed, around nine tenths were seen once. The sequencing input was peripheral blood. These receptors were taken from a woman aged 55-70 years with acute or convalescent COVID-19. Each CDR3 is given with its conserved first and last residue. The size field is filled for only some rows; it gives once, few, many or a size class.

j_call clone_size v_call cdr3_aa
TRBJ2-5 . TRBV5-1 CASSLSAGRISETQYF
TRBJ2-1 few TRBV7-2 CASSLAPRGPSYNEQFF
TRBJ2-7 . TRBV9 CASGTGVDGNEQYF
TRBJ1-1 . TRBV18 CASSPSLGQNTEAFF
TRBJ1-4 . TRBV27 CASSFGNRATNEKLFF
TRBJ1-5 few TRBV6-5 CASSYSRAANQPQHF
TRBJ1-5 . TRBV2 CASSEASSLYSNQPQHF
TRBJ1-2 few TRBV2 CASSPGGTGGSRGYTF
TRBJ2-2 . TRBV7-9 CASSAGTSGTGELFF
TRBJ1-2 once TRBV3-1/TRBV3-2 CASSLGTGIEGGYTF
TRBJ2-5 . TRBV11-3 CASSIGGTSQSVTQYF
TRBJ2-2 few TRBV7-9 CASRPAGRNTGELFF